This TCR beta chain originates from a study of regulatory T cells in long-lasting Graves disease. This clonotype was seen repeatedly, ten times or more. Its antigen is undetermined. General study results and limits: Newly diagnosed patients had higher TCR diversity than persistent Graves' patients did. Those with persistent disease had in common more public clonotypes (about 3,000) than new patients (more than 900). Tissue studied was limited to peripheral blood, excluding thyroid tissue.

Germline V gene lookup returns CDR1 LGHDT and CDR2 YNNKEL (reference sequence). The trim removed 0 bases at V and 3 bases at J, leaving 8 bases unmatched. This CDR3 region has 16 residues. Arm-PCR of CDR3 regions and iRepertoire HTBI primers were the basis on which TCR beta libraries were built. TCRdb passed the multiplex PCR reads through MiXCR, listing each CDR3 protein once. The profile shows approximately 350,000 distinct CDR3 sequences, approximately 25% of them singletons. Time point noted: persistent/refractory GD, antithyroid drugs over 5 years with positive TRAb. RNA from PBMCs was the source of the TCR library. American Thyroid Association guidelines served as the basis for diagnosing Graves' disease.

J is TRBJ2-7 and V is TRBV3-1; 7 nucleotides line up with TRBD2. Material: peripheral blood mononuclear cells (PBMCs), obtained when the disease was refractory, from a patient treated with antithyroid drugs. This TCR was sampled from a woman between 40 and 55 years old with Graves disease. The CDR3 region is CASSQEGQGGNYEQYF. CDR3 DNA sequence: TGTGCCAGCAGCCAAGAAGGGCAGGGAGGGAACTACGAGCAGTACTTC.